This T cell receptor (beta chain) was observed in a study of vaccination effects on CD4 cells after COVID-19. For this clone: The antigen remains unidentified.

TCRdb keeps only in-frame clones here, not all; method: immunoSEQ multiplex PCR. Of 50,000 to 60,000 clones in the sample, around four fifths were seen once. Study-wide results and caveats: Recruitment yielded few convalescent patients, and the study had no early post-infection timepoints. Late after vaccination, infection- and vaccine-induced clones showed marked clonal contraction.

An approximately 10-day culture period preceded the isolation of CD4+ T cells. BNT162b2 vaccine or mRNA-1273 vaccine was given to participants in two doses. Germline V lookup: CDR1 SGHRS, CDR2 YFSETQ. The V and J ends lost 0 bases and 2 bases respectively, with 14 bases between them. The CDR3 sequence is 16 residues long. The chain is built from TRBV5-1 and TRBJ1-1, with D perhaps TRBD1 (6 bases). This TCR was recovered from a human donor who received a COVID-19 vaccine. Sequencing was performed on CD4+ T cells from PBMCs cultured without peptide, taken after COVID-19 vaccination. CDR3 protein: CASSLGPGVPNTEAFF. DNA of the CDR3: TGCGCCAGCAGCTTGGGGCCAGGGGTTCCTAACACTGAAGCTTTCTTT.